This T cell receptor (beta chain) appears in the sequencing data of a study of identical twins (dated by TCRdb to 2016 to 2017). About the study as a whole: The study deep-sequenced TCR alpha and beta repertoires from monozygotic twins, unrelated adults of various ages and cord blood to test whether fetal clonotypes persist. To rule out contamination, replicate twin experiments were performed at different times with different library preparation protocols. General conclusions and limits of the study: A weaker excess of twin sharing was found in beta out-of-frame sequences because the signal-to-noise ratio was lowered by fewer shared sequences. Compared with coincidental sharing between unrelated individuals, an excess of low generation-probability sequences was observed among out-of-frame TCR alpha sequences shared between twins. Conclusions relied on cross-sectional statistical analysis, since the same donors could not be followed over many years. Invariant T cells such as MAIT and iNKT could partly confound zero-insertion analyses, although diverse VJ usage argued against such confounding for most clonotypes. Fewer insertions were carried by abundant cord blood beta clonotypes, a similar but weaker trend appeared in young adult naive repertoires, and no such trend appeared in memory repertoires. In monozygotic twins, recombination models systematically underestimated out-of-frame TCR alpha sharing, but the models matched the sharing seen between unrelated individuals.

As concerns this clonotype: No cognate antigen has been identified for it. The junction differs from germline at one of its ends, possibly a read error.

Libraries were prepared through 5' RACE. The sequencer was an Illumina HiSeq 2000. Template switching added a universal primer binding site, and the final cDNA carried a unique molecular identifier that allowed TCR cDNA molecules to be counted accurately. Specific primers in the conserved constant-segment region were used to synthesize first-strand cDNA for the TCR alpha and beta chains. To control for contamination, each cDNA library was double barcoded with a SMART-Mk sample barcode plus Illumina barcodes. TruSeq adapter sequences and Illumina sample barcodes were added in two successive PCR steps. The Illumina HiSeq platform was used with custom primers to sequence TCR alpha and beta cDNA libraries. Regarding the original processing steps: MiGEC processed the raw reads to extract unique molecular identifiers, while MiXCR was used to determine the CDR3 positions. For each individual, recombination models were inferred using an EM algorithm with the repgenHMM and IGoR tools. The analysis of shared clonotypes was done with the tcR package in R, with sharing normalized by the product of cloneset sizes. Out-of-frame nonproductive sequences were analyzed to study raw recombination free of thymic and clonal selection effects. TCRdb reanalyzed the raw reads on its own, using fastp at Q25 for trimming and MiXCR for clone calling, and kept in-frame beta chains. Duplicate CDR3 protein sequences are folded into a single record with the most common DNA and genes. These V and J calls derive from TCRdb rather than the authors' analysis. The sample table lists under 900,000 distinct CDR3 sequences, 10% to 15% of them with a count of one. The leading ten clones occupy 1.5% to 2% of the sample.

From the cysteine up to the phenylalanine, the CDR3 has a length of 18 residues. CDR3 DNA is the only sequence kept; it has 54 bases, read in frame from the first base. Only healthy Caucasian donors were included. The twin cohort comprised three pairs of female monozygotic twins, all aged roughly 18 to 30 years. RNA for TCR libraries was isolated from peripheral blood mononuclear cells. These records were also assigned to another study, of yellow fever vaccine responses in identical twins. As noted in the second study: The T cell response to vaccination in identical twins was reported by the authors to appear partly convergent and partly personalized. In the study, vaccine-responding T cell clones were precisely tracked in identical twins.

Sequencing was carried out using PBMCs. This TCR was recovered from a woman younger than 35 in good health. The chain is assembled from TRBV12-3 or TRBV12-4 and TRBJ2-3; TRBD2 agrees with 13 junctional bases. DNA sequence: TGTGCCTGCAGTTATGGAACTAGCGGGAGGGCCCCGGCAGATACGCAGTATTTT. Its translation reads: CACSYGTSGRAPADTQYF.